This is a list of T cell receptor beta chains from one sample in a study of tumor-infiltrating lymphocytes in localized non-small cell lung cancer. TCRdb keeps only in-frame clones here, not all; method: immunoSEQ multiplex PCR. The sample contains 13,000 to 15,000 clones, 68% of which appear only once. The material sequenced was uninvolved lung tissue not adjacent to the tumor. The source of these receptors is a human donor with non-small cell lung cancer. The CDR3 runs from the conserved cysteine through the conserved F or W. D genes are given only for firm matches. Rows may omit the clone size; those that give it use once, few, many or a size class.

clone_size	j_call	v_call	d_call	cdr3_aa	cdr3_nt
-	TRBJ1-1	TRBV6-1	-	CASSGRRTTEAFF	TGTGCCAGCAGTGGTAGGAGGACCACTGAAGCTTTCTTT
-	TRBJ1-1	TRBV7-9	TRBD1	CASSWPDRGTEAFF	TGTGCCAGCAGCTGGCCGGACAGGGGCACTGAAGCTTTCTTT
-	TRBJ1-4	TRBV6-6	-	CASSYSDEKLFF	TGTGCCAGCAGTTACTCGGATGAAAAACTGTTTTTT
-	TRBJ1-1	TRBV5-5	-	CASSFGANTEAFF	TGTGCCAGCAGCTTTGGTGCGAACACTGAAGCTTTCTTT
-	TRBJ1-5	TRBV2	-	CASSEGEGSDQPQHF	TGTGCCAGCAGTGAAGGGGAGGGGAGCGATCAGCCCCAGCATTTT
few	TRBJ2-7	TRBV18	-	CASSPQPGYEQYF	TGTGCCAGCTCACCACAGCCTGGTTACGAGCAGTACTTC
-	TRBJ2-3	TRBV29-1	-	CSVRGVVSSSTDTQYF	TGCAGCGTGAGGGGGGTCGTAAGTTCTAGCACAGATACGCAGTATTTT
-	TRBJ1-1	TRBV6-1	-	CASSEARAMNTEAFF	TGTGCCAGCAGTGAAGCACGGGCTATGAACACTGAAGCTTTCTTT
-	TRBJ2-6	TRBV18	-	CASSLGPSSGANVLTF	TGTGCCAGCTCACTTGGGCCCTCCTCTGGGGCCAACGTCCTGACTTTC
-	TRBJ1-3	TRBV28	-	CASRSDPGSGNTIYF	TGTGCCAGCAGATCCGACCCAGGCTCTGGAAACACCATATATTTT
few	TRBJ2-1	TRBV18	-	CASSPLDGVAHNEQFF	TGTGCCAGCTCACCACTTGACGGGGTAGCCCACAATGAGCAGTTCTTC
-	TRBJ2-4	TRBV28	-	CASSAPRLAKNIQYF	TGTGCCAGCAGTGCCCCAAGACTAGCCAAAAACATTCAGTACTTC
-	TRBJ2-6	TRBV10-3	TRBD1	CAISGGTGAGANVLTF	TGTGCCATCAGTGGCGGGACAGGGGCTGGGGCCAACGTCCTGACTTTC